These 30 T cell receptor beta chains came from one sample sequenced in a study of T cell responses to AZD1222 COVID-19 vaccine. Sequencing was performed with immunoSEQ multiplex PCR; in TCRdb, only in-frame clones are kept and a portion is missing. The table has some 180,000 clones, approximately 92% seen once. Specimen: peripheral blood, collected on day 0 of AZD1222 vaccination. These receptors all stem from an adult in good health.

The chain links TRBV5-6 to TRBJ1-6; no definite D call. Trimming stripped 0 bases from V and 8 bases from J, with 12 bases between. This CDR3 region has 15 residues. CDR1 and CDR2 from the germline V gene are SGHDT and YYEEEE. The CDR3 sequence is CASSLVRAGDSPLHF. The CDR3 DNA reads TGTGCCAGCAGCTTGGTTAGGGCTGGGGATTCACCCCTCCACTTT.

The chain links TRBV3-1 (or the pseudogene TRBV3-2) to TRBJ2-1; 7 bases are a match to TRBD2. The CDR3 totals 14 residues. With V trimmed by 5 bases and J by 13 bases, 14 bases remained unmatched. Germline CDR1 is LGHDT and CDR2 is YNNKEL (reference sequence). CDR3 in amino acids: CASSTTSFLREQFF. In DNA, the CDR3 is TGTGCCAGCAGCACGACTAGCTTCCTAAGAGAACAGTTCTTC.

The V gene is TRBV6-2 or TRBV6-3, the J gene TRBJ2-1; 7 positions agree with TRBD1. J lost 3 bases, V lost 0 bases, and 5 bases had no gene match. CDR1 and CDR2 from the germline V gene are MNHEY and SVGEGT. The CDR3 is 16 residues long. CDR3 in DNA: TGTGCCAGCAGTTACTCACCGGGACAGTACTACAATGAGCAGTTCTTC. Translation gives CASSYSPGQYYNEQFF.

DNA for the CDR3: TGTGCCAGCAGAATAGCGGGAGCGGACGAGCAGTACTTC. Translated, it gives CASRIAGADEQYF. The chain employs TRBV12-3 or TRBV12-4 and TRBJ2-7, with 9 bases matching TRBD2. The V segment lost 6 bases and the J segment 5 bases; nucleotides outside the gene matches: 5. This CDR3 spans 13 amino acids.

V usage is TRBV18 and J usage is TRBJ2-3; the D is unclear. The CDR3 sequence is 11 residues long. V dropped 5 bases and J dropped 2 bases, with 2 bases sitting between them. Germline assignment: CDR1 KGHSH and CDR2 LQKENI. The chain's CDR3 is CASSFTDTQYF. The CDR3 DNA is TGTGCCAGCTCATTCACAGATACGCAGTATTTT.

J is TRBJ1-1 and V is TRBV7-8; maybe TRBD1 (5 bases). CDR1 is SGHVS and CDR2 is FQNEAQ in the germline V gene. The CDR3 has 13 residues. Trimming removed 5 bases from V and 3 bases from J, with 10 bases in between. CDR3 nucleotides: TGTGCCAGCAGCCGTGACAGTGACACTGAAGCTTTCTTT. Protein product: CASSRDSDTEAFF.

The rearrangement joins TRBV18 to TRBJ2-7; TRBD2 aligns across 8 bases. The CDR3 extends over 13 amino acids. Germline CDR1 reads KGHSH; CDR2 reads LQKENI. V dropped 2 bases and J dropped 5; count of bases not matched to a gene: 2. The CDR3 protein is CASSPGLADEQYF. Here the CDR3 DNA reads TGTGCCAGCTCACCAGGACTAGCCGACGAGCAGTACTTC.

V usage is TRBV10-1 and J usage is TRBJ1-1; 7 bases agree with TRBD1. The trim removed 0 bases at V and 1 base at J, leaving 2 bases unmatched. Germline loops: CDR1 WNHNN, CDR2 SYGVQD (reference sequence). CDR3 length equals 15 residues. CDR3 nucleotides: TGCGCCAGCAGTGAGTCAAGGACAGGGAACACTGAAGCTTTCTTT. Amino acids: CASSESRTGNTEAFF.

The chain couples TRBV7-2 to TRBJ2-3; unclear D gene. Trimming removed 5 bases at V and 1 base at J, with 7 bases between. The germline gives CDR1 SGHTA, CDR2 FQGNSA. This CDR3 contains 13 residues. The CDR3 is CASSVQGTDTQYF. The CDR3, as DNA: TGTGCCAGCAGCGTCCAGGGCACAGATACGCAGTATTTT.

This clone came up a few times. The rearrangement joins TRBV7-9 to TRBJ1-1; TRBD1 is a possible D gene (5 bases). CDR1 is SEHNR and CDR2 is FQNEAQ in the germline V gene (reference sequence). The V gene lost 3 bases and the J gene lost 5 bases, with 10 bases spanning the gap. This CDR3 comprises 13 residues. The CDR3 spells CASSLTEGTEAFF. CDR3 DNA sequence: TGTGCCAGCAGCTTGACAGAGGGGACTGAAGCTTTCTTT.

This chain uses TRBV12-5 with TRBJ1-5, with TRBD1 matching 7 bases. The germline gives CDR1 LGHNT, CDR2 FRNRAP. V dropped 1 base and J dropped 4; count of bases not matched to a gene: 7. The CDR3 consists of 16 residues. The CDR3 DNA follows: TGTGCTAGTGGTTTGGCAGGGACAGTCGATAATCAGCCCCAGCATTTT. It encodes CASGLAGTVDNQPQHF.

The rearrangement uses TRBV5-1 and TRBJ2-3; unclear D gene. Deletions cut 7 bases from V and 3 bases from J, with 18 bases between. This CDR3 has 15 amino acids. Per germline, CDR1 SGHRS and CDR2 YFSETQ. In DNA form, the CDR3 reads TGCGCCAGCGTCCTGGAGCGAAGGGAAACAGATACGCAGTATTTT. Protein sequence: CASVLERRETDTQYF.

V usage is TRBV19 and J usage is TRBJ2-7, with unresolved D. Germline CDR1 LNHDA, CDR2 SQIVND (reference sequence). CDR3 length: 15 residues. The germline V and J ends were trimmed by 2 bases and 0 bases, with 11 bases remaining between them. The CDR3 loop is CASSIRTFSSYEQYF. The CDR3 nucleotides read TGTGCCAGTAGTATAAGGACGTTTAGCTCCTACGAGCAGTACTTC.

CDR3 nucleotide sequence: TGTGCCAGCAATAGCAGGGGGGCCGCCACCGGGGAGCTGTTTTTT. Translated, it gives CASNSRGAATGELFF. This chain joins TRBV6-5 and TRBJ2-2; weak D call: TRBD1 (7 bases). Germline CDR1 reads MNHEY; CDR2 reads SVGAGI. The CDR3 contains 15 residues. Trimming took off 7 bases at V and 4 bases at J, with 16 bases between the two ends.

CDR3 DNA sequence: TGTGCCAGCATTTATCAGGGAAGTAGTAGTGAAAAACTGTTTTTT. Encoded protein: CASIYQGSSSEKLFF. The chain employs TRBV2 and TRBJ1-4, with D perhaps matching TRBD1 (5 bases). CDR3 length: 15 amino acids. Trimming shortened V by 7 bases and J by 7 bases, and 19 bases separated the two germline ends. The V gene's germline CDR1 is SNHLY and CDR2 FYNNEI. Using reference TRBV2 and TRBJ1-4 for the parts outside the CDR3, the full variable domain is EPEVTQTPSHQVTQMGQEVILRCVPISNHLYFYWYRQILGQKVEFLVSFYNNEISEKSEIFDDQFSVERPDGSNFTLKIRSTKLEDSAMYFCASIYQGSSSEKLFFGSGTQLSVL.

The rearrangement uses TRBV2 and TRBJ2-1, with a possible D match to TRBD1 (5 bases). The V end lost 6 bases, the J end lost 6 bases, and 15 bases lay between the germline ends. CDR3 length equals 14 residues. Germline V gene sequence: CDR1 SNHLY, CDR2 FYNNEI. The CDR3 region is CASSSQGTLNEQFF. CDR3 sequence (DNA): TGTGCCAGCAGCTCGCAGGGTACCCTCAATGAGCAGTTCTTC.

The chain recombines TRBV6-5 with TRBJ2-7; 9 nucleotides agree with TRBD2. V gave up 0 bases and J gave up 0 bases; unmatched junction bases: 3. This CDR3 contains 16 residues. Germline CDR1 is MNHEY and CDR2 is SVGAGI. The CDR3 region is CASSYSAGGISYEQYF. The CDR3 coding sequence is TGTGCCAGCAGTTACTCTGCGGGAGGGATCTCCTACGAGCAGTACTTC.

The rearrangement uses TRBV11-3 and TRBJ2-1; either TRBD1 or TRBD2 may supply D (5 bases each). The CDR3 covers 15 residues. Germline V gene lookup returns CDR1 SGHNT and CDR2 YENEEA. Trimming left V 5 bases short and J 5 bases short, with 16 bases between. The CDR3 reads CASSHNLGANNEQFF. CDR3 in DNA: TGTGCCAGCAGCCACAACCTCGGGGCTAACAATGAGCAGTTCTTC.

The rearrangement uses TRBV18 and TRBJ2-4; TRBD1 agrees at 7 bases. This CDR3 comprises 19 residues. Looked up from germline, CDR1 is KGHSH and CDR2 is LQKENI. J lost 4 bases, V lost 0 bases, and 15 bases had no gene match. For the CDR3, the DNA is TGTGCCAGCTCACCACCGATCGAACAAGTTGGGACAGCAAAAAACATTCAGTACTTC. Protein: CASSPPIEQVGTAKNIQYF.

Comments on this clone: One junction end does not reproduce the germline sequence, and a read error may be involved. The CDR3 coding sequence is TGTGCCAGCTCCCCACGGAGGGGGCCTGAAGCTTTCTTT. Encoded protein: CASSPRRGPEAFF. This rearrangement joins TRBV18 to TRBJ1-1, with 7 bases identical to TRBD1. Looked up from germline, CDR1 is KGHSH and CDR2 is LQKENI. The CDR3 totals 13 residues.

V gene TRBV6-5 combines with J gene TRBJ1-5; D call uncertain. Germline V lookup: CDR1 MNHEY, CDR2 SVGAGI. V gave up 4 bases and J gave up 3 bases, with 16 bases separating them. This CDR3 has 16 amino acids. The CDR3 DNA follows: TGTGCCAGCAGTTCCCGACCGATTTTGGTCAATCAGCCCCAGCATTTT. This codes for CASSSRPILVNQPQHF.

The DNA of the CDR3 is TGTGCCACCAAGGGGGACCAGGGGGGCAATCAGCCCCAGCATTTT. Amino acids: CATKGDQGGNQPQHF. The V and J genes are TRBV15 and TRBJ1-5; TRBD1 matches at 7 bases. V trimming: 7 bases; J trimming: 2 bases; junction bases outside the gene matches: 8. Germline CDR1 LNHNV, CDR2 YYDKDF (reference sequence). The CDR3 covers 15 residues.

The chain is built from TRBV4-3 and TRBJ2-2; D unresolved. The CDR3 has 16 amino acids. V was pared by 1 base and J by 2 bases, with 11 bases between. Germline loops: CDR1 LGHNA, CDR2 YSLEER. The CDR3 spells CASSQALTANTGELFF. DNA of the CDR3: TGCGCCAGCAGCCAAGCTTTGACTGCTAACACCGGGGAGCTGTTTTTT.

The V gene is TRBV2, the J gene TRBJ2-7; 8 bases fit TRBD1. Germline CDR1 and CDR2: SNHLY and FYNNEI. The CDR3 has 13 amino acids. The V segment lost 2 bases and the J segment 6 bases; nucleotides outside the gene matches: 3. CDR3 residues: CASSEQGAGEQYF. CDR3 bases: TGTGCCAGCAGTGAACAGGGGGCTGGCGAGCAGTACTTC.

V and J are TRBV6-5 and TRBJ1-5, with D perhaps matching TRBD1 (6 bases). CDR1 is MNHEY, CDR2 SVGAGI, per germline. Trimming stripped 7 bases from V and 4 bases from J, with 11 bases between. The CDR3 contains 13 residues. The DNA for the CDR3 is TGTGCCAGCACTACAGGGTGGAATCAGCCCCAGCATTTT. It yields the protein CASTTGWNQPQHF.

The chain recombines TRBV10-2 with TRBJ2-7; D is undetermined. The CDR3 runs to 13 residues. Deletions cut 4 bases from V and 4 bases from J, with 11 bases between. Germline CDR1 and CDR2: WSHSY and SAAADI. The CDR3 DNA reads TGCGCCAGCAGTGCCTCAGTATCGTACGAGCAGTACTTC. Its protein is CASSASVSYEQYF.

This clone showed up just once. The V gene is TRBV4-1, the J gene TRBJ2-1; the match to TRBD1 covers 7 bases. Germline V gene sequence: CDR1 MGHRA, CDR2 YSYEKL. This CDR3 spans 14 amino acids. V lost 3 bases and J lost 8; bases outside the gene matches: 7. The CDR3 region has the DNA TGCGCCAGCAGCCATAACAGGGGTAGCGATGAGCAGTTCTTC. This sequence encodes CASSHNRGSDEQFF.

The chain has TRBV5-4 and TRBJ2-5; D is unresolved. Germline loops: CDR1 SGHNT, CDR2 YYREEE (reference sequence). The CDR3 has 14 residues. The V end was cut by 4 bases, the J end by 2 bases, with 12 bases between. The CDR3 sequence is CASSRDLKQETQYF. CDR3 in DNA: TGTGCCAGCAGCCGAGACCTAAAACAAGAGACCCAGTACTTC.

The chain employs TRBV15 and TRBJ2-2; 9 bases fit TRBD1. The junction had 3 bases not matched to a gene; V was cut back by 2 bases and J by 2 bases. This CDR3 comprises 16 residues. The germline CDR1 and CDR2 sequences are LNHNV and YYDKDF (reference sequence). CDR3 protein: CATSRLTGGNTGELFF. In nucleotides, the CDR3 is TGTGCCACCAGCAGACTGACAGGGGGTAACACCGGGGAGCTGTTTTTT.

V gene TRBV6-1 combines with J gene TRBJ1-6, with a tentative D call TRBD1 (6 bases). V lost 4 bases and J 9 bases, leaving 19 bases between the germline ends. The CDR3 loop spans 16 amino acids. Germline-derived CDR1 and CDR2 are MNHNS and SASEGT. CDR3 bases: TGTGCCAGCAGTGTTTCCTTCCACAGGGTGGCTTCACCCCTCCACTTT. Protein: CASSVSFHRVASPLHF.